This TCR beta chain was obtained from a study of HIV-infected patients and healthy controls. This clonotype was recorded a few times. Trimming left V 5 bases short and J 4 bases short, with 16 bases between. This CDR3 is built from 16 residues. Looked up from germline, CDR1 is SGHRS and CDR2 is YFSETQ. A single record per CDR3 protein comes from TCRdb applying MiXCR to the 5' RACE reads. The sample yields tens of thousands of distinct CDR3 sequences, 15% to 20% seen once. V usage is TRBV5-1 and J usage is TRBJ1-6, with D unclear. Sequenced input: CD4+ T cells from blood. This sequence was found in a human donor in good health. CDR3 loop: CASSPNAGSYNSPLHF. The CDR3 DNA follows: TGCGCCAGCAGTCCTAACGCGGGAAGTTATAATTCACCCCTCCACTTT. Full variable domain (outside the CDR3, taken from reference TRBV5-1 and TRBJ1-6): KAGVTQTPRYLIKTRGQQVTLSCSPISGHRSVSWYQQTPGQGLQFLFEYFSETQRNKGNFPGRFSGRQFSNSRSEMNVSTLELGDSALYLCASSPNAGSYNSPLHFGNGTRLTVT.